The clone carrying this TCR beta chain was found many times. The sample is drawn from a study of T cells in Graves' hyperthyroidism and ophthalmopathy. RNA transcripts gave rise to amplified TCR beta CDR3 regions. When the TCR CDR3 underwent first-round RT-PCR, the HTBI primer set was used. TCRdb analysed the multiplex PCR reads with MiXCR anew, one entry per CDR3 protein. The data hold 390,000 or so distinct CDR3 sequences, with around 15% observed a single time. The CDR3 runs 13 residues. Trimming took 0 bases from V and 11 from J, leaving 13 bases between them. CDR1 is MNHEY, CDR2 SMNVEV, per germline (reference sequence).

The chain combines TRBV27 with TRBJ1-1; D uncertain. The sequencing input was blood. This TCR derives from a man between 18 and 35 years old with Graves' ophthalmopathy. The CDR3 nucleotides read TGTGCCAGCAGTTTATCGATAGGGAGTGGGGCTTTCTTT. It specifies CASSLSIGSGAFF.